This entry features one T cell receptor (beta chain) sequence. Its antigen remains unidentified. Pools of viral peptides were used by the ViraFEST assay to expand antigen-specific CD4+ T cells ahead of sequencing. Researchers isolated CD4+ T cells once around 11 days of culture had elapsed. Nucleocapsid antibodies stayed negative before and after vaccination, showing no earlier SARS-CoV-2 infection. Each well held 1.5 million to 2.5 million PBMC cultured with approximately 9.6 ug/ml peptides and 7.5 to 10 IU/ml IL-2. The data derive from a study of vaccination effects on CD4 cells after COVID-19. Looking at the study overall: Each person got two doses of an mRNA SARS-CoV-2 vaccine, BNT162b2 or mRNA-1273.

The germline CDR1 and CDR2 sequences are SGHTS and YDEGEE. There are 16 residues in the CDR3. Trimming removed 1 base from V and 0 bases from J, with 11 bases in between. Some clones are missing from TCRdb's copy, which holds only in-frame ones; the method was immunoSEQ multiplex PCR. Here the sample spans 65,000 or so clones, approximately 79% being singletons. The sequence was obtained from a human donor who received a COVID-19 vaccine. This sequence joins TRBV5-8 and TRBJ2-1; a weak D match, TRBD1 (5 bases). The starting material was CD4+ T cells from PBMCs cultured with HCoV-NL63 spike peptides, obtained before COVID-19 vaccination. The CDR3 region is CASSLLRTISYNEQFF. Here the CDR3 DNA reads TGTGCCAGCAGCTTGTTGCGGACAATCTCCTACAATGAGCAGTTCTTC.